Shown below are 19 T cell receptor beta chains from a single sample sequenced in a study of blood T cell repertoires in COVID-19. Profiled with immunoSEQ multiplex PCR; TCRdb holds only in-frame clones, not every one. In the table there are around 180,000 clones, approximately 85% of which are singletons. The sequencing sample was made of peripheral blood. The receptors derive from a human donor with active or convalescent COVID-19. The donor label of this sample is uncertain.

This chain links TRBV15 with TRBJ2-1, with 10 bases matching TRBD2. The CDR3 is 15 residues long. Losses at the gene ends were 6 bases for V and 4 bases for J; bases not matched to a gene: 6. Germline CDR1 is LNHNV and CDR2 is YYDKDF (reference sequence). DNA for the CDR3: TGTGCCACCAGGGATCCTAGCGGGGGTTACAATGAGCAGTTCTTC. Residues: CATRDPSGGYNEQFF. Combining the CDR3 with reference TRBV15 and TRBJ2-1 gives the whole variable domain DAMVIQNPRYQVTQFGKPVTLSCSQTLNHNVMYWYQQKSSQAPKLLFHYYDKDFNNEADTPDNFQSRRPNTSFCFLDIRSPGLGDTAMYLCATRDPSGGYNEQFFGPGTRLTVL.

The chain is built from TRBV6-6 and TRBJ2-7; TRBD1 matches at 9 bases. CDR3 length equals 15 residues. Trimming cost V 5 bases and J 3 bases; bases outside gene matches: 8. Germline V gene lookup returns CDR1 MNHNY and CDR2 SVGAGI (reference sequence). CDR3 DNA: TGTGCCAGCAGTCCGACAGGGGGTGGACTCTACGAGCAGTACTTC. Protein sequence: CASSPTGGGLYEQYF.

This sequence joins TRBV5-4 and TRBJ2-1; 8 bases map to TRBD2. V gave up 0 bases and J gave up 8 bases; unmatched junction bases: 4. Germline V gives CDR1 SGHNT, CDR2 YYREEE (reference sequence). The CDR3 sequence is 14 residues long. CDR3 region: CASSLGGSGDEQFF. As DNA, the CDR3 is TGTGCCAGCAGCTTGGGTGGTAGCGGGGATGAGCAGTTCTTC.

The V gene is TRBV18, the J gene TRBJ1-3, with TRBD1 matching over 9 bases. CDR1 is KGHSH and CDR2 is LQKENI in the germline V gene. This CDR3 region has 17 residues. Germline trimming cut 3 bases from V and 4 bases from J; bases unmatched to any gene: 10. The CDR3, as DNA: TGTGCCAGCTCACCGAACAAGGACAGGGGCGCCGGAAACACCATATATTTT. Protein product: CASSPNKDRGAGNTIYF.

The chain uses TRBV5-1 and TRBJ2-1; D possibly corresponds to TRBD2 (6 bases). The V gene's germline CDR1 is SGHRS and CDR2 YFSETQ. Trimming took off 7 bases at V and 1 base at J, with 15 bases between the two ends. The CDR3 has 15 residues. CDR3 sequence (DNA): TGCGCCAGCGCCGTGGGCGGGATATCCTACAATGAGCAGTTCTTC. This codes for CASAVGGISYNEQFF.

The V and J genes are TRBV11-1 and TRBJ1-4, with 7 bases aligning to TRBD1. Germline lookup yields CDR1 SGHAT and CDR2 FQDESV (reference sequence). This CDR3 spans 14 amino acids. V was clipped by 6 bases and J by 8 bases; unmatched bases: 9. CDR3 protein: CASSRRQGEEKLFF. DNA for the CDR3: TGTGCCAGCAGTCGACGGCAGGGGGAGGAAAAACTGTTTTTT. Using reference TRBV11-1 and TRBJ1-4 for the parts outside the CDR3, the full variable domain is EAEVAQSPRYKITEKSQAVAFWCDPISGHATLYWYRQILGQGPELLVQFQDESVVDDSQLPKDRFSAERLKGVDSTLKIQPAELGDSAMYLCASSRRQGEEKLFFGSGTQLSVL.

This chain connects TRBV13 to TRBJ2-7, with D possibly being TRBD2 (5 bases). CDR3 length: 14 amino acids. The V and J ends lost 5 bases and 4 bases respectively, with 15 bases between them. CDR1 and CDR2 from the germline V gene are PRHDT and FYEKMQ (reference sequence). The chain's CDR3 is CASSNGRVDYEQYF. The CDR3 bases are TGTGCCAGCAGCAATGGGCGGGTCGATTACGAGCAGTACTTC.

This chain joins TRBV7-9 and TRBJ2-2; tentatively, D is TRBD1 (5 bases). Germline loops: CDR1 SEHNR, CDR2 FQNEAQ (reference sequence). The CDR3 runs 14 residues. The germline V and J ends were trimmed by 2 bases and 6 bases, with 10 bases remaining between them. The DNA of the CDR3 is TGTGCCAGCAGCTTATCCCAAGGGGCCGGGGAGCTGTTTTTT. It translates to CASSLSQGAGELFF.

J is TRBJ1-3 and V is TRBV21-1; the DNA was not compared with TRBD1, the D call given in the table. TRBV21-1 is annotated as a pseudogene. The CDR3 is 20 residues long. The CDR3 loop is CASSKVPAGQGGTSGNTIYF. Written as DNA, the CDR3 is TGTGCCAGCAGCAAAGTGCCCGCGGGACAGGGTGGTACGTCTGGAAACACCATATATTTT.

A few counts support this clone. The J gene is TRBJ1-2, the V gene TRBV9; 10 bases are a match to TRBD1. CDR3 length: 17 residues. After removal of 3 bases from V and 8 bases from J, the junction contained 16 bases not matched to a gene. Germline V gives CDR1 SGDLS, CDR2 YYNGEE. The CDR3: CASSGGRDRGYVSGYTF. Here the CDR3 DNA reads TGTGCCAGCAGCGGCGGCCGGGACAGGGGCTATGTCAGCGGCTACACCTTC.

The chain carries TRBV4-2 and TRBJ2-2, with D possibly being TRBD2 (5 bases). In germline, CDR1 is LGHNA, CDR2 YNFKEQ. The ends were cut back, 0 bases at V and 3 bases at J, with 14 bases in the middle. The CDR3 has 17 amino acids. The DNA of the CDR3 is TGTGCCAGCAGCCAAGAAGCCTCGACTACGGACACCGGGGAGCTGTTTTTT. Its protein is CASSQEASTTDTGELFF.

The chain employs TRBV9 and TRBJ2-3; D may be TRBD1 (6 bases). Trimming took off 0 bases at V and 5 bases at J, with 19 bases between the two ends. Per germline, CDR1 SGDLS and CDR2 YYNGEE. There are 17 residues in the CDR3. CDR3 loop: CASSVAPYRDQQDTQYF. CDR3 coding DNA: TGTGCCAGCAGCGTAGCCCCCTACAGGGATCAACAAGATACGCAGTATTTT.

The CDR3: CASSLGQGEEKLFF. The CDR3 DNA reads as TGTGCCAGCAGCTTAGGTCAGGGGGAAGAAAAACTGTTTTTT. The genes are TRBV11-1 and TRBJ1-4; 7 nucleotides align to TRBD1. The CDR3 totals 14 residues. With 1 base clipped from V and 8 bases from J, the junction kept 4 bases outside the gene matches. CDR1 is SGHAT and CDR2 is FQDESV in the germline V gene (reference sequence).

The CDR3 sequence is CASSQPRRTSGSYNEQFF. The DNA of the CDR3 is TGTGCCAGCAGTCAGCCACGGCGGACTAGCGGCTCCTACAATGAGCAGTTCTTC. The chain employs TRBV3-1 (or the pseudogene TRBV3-2) and TRBJ2-1; 10 bases agree with TRBD2. The V gene's germline CDR1 is LGHDT and CDR2 YNNKEL (reference sequence). V was clipped by 6 bases and J by 0 bases; unmatched bases: 11. The CDR3 runs to 18 residues.

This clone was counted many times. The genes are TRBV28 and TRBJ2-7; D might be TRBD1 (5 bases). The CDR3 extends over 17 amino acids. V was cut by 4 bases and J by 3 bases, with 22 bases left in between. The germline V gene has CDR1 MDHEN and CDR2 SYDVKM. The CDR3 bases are TGTGCCAGCAGTTCTTACGGAAAAGGGGCCCGGGTCTACGAGCAGTACTTC. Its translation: CASSSYGKGARVYEQYF.

CDR3 nucleotides: TGCAGCTATCAAAAGGGGACTACCCGAAAAAATGAGCAGTTCTTC. Its protein is CSYQKGTTRKNEQFF. This chain joins TRBV29-1 and TRBJ2-1; 7 bases agree with TRBD2. The CDR3 spans 15 residues. CDR1 is SQVTM, CDR2 ANQGSEA, per germline. V lost 8 bases and J lost 7; bases outside the gene matches: 17.

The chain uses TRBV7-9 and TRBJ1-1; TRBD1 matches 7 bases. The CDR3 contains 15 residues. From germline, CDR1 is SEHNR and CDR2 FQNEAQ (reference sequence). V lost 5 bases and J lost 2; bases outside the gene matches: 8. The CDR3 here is CASSRNRDSNTEAFF. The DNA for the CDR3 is TGTGCCAGCAGCAGAAACCGGGACAGTAACACTGAAGCTTTCTTT.

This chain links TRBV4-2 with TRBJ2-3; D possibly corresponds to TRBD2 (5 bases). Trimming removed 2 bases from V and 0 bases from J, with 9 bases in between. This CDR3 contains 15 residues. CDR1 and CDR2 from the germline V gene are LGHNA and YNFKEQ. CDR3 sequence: CASSQIIASTDTQYF. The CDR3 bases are TGTGCCAGCAGCCAAATAATAGCGAGCACAGATACGCAGTATTTT.

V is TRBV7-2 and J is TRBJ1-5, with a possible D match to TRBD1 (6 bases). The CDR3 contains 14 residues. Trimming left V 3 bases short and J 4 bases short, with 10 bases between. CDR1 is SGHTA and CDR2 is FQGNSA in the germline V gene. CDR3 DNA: TGTGCCAGCAGCTTTCAAGGGGGTAATCAGCCCCAGCATTTT. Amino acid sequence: CASSFQGGNQPQHF.